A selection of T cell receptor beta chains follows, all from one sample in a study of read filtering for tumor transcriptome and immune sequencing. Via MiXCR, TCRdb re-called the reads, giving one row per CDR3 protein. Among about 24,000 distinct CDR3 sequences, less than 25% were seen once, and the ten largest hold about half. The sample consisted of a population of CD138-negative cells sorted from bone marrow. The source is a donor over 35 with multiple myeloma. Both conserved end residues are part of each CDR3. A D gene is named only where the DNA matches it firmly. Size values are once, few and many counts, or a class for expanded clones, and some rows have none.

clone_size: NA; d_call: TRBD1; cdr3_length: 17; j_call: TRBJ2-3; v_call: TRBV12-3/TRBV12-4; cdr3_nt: TGTGCCGGCAGTTTAAGCGGGACAGGGGGGGCGGCAGATACGCAGTATTTT; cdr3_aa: CAGSLSGTGGAADTQYF
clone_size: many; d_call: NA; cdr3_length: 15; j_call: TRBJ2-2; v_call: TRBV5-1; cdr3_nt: TGCGCCAGCCAGGAGGGGATTGCGAACACCGGGGAGCTGTTTTTT; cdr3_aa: CASQEGIANTGELFF
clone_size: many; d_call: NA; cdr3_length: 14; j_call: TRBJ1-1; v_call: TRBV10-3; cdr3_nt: TGTGCCATCAGTGAAGAAGGGGCTAACACTGAAGCTTTCTTT; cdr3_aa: CAISEEGANTEAFF
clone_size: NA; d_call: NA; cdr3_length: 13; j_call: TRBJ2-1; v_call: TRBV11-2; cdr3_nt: TGTGCCAGCAGCTTAGAGAGGGTCGGTGAGCAGTTCTTC; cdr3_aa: CASSLERVGEQFF
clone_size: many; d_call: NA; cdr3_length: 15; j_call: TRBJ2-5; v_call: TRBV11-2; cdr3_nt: TGTGCCAGCAGCTTCGGCAGGGGACTTGGAGAGACCCAGTACTTC; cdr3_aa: CASSFGRGLGETQYF
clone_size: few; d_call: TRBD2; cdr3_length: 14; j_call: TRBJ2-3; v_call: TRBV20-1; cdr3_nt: TGCAGTGCTAGAGAGGACGGGGGGGCGGATACGCAGTATTTT; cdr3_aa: CSAREDGGADTQYF
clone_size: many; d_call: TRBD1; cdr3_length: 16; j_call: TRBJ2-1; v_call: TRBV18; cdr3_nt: TGTGCCAGCTCACCACCGGGACAGGGACTCTACAATGAGCAGTTCTTC; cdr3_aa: CASSPPGQGLYNEQFF
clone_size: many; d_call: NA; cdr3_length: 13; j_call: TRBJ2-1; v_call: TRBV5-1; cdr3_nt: TGCGCCAGCACCGAGGACAACTACAATGAGCAGTTCTTC; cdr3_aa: CASTEDNYNEQFF
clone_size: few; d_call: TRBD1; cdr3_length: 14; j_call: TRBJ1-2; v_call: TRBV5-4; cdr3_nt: TGTGCCAGCAGCTTGGGGCAGGGGGAGGATGGCTACACCTTC; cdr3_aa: CASSLGQGEDGYTF
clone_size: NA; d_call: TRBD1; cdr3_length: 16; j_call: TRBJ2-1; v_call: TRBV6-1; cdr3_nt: TGTGCCAGCAGTGGAGTACAGGGGCGCATCTACAATGAGCAGTTCTTC; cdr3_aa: CASSGVQGRIYNEQFF
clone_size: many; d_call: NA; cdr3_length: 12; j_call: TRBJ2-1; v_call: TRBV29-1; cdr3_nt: TGCAGCGTTGGACTTAATGGGGGTGAGCAGTTCTTC; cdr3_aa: CSVGLNGGEQFF
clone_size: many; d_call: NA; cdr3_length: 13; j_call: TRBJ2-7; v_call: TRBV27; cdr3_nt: TGTGCCAGCAGTTTACGGCGGCAGTACGAGCAGTACTTC; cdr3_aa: CASSLRRQYEQYF
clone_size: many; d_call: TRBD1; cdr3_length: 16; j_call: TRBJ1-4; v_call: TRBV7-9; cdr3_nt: TGTGCCAGCAGCCCCTACAGGGGCCCGAGGGGTGAAAAACTGTTTTTT; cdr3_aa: CASSPYRGPRGEKLFF
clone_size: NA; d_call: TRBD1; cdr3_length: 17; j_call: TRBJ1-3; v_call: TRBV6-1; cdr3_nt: TGTGCCAGCAGTGAAGCCCTGGGACAGGGATCAGGAAACACCATATATTTT; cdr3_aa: CASSEALGQGSGNTIYF
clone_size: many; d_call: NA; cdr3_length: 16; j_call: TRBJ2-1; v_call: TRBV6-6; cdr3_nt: TGTGCCAGCAGTTCTGGGTCTGGCGGGGCGTACAATGAGCAGTTCTTC; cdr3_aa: CASSSGSGGAYNEQFF
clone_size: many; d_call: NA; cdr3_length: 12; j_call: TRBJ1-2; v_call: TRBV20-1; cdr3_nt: TGCAGTGCTAATCGGCCTAACTATGGCTACACCTTC; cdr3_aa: CSANRPNYGYTF